This record covers a single T cell receptor (beta chain). CDR3 length: 12 amino acids. In germline, CDR1 is SGHRS, CDR2 YFSETQ. Trimming left V 2 bases short and J 7 bases short, with 10 bases between. This sample stems from a study of blood T cell repertoires in COVID-19. Across the study: Samples of COVID-19 (acute and convalescent) were obtained from the United States, Italy and Spain.

The assay was immunoSEQ multiplex PCR, and TCRdb's table has in-frame clones only and misses some. The sample comprises roughly 70,000 clones, roughly 91% of which are singletons, and roughly 1.4% rests with the top ten. This chain connects TRBV5-1 to TRBJ2-7; possible D gene TRBD2, 5 bases. This TCR was sampled from a man in his sixties with acute or convalescent COVID-19. Sequenced material: peripheral blood. CDR3 DNA sequence: TGCGCCAGCAGCTTTGACACGGGAGAGCAGTACTTC. It translates to CASSFDTGEQYF.